These 14 T cell receptor beta chains were sequenced from one sample in a study of prognosis after radiotherapy for stage I lung cancer (dated by TCRdb to the early 2020s). For sequencing, an Illumina HiSeq 3000 was employed. Two rounds of multiplex PCR were used to amplify the TCR beta CDR3 region from genomic DNA. In the first round of PCR, primers specific to each TRBV and TRBJ gene were used, and the primer sequences are filed in Chinese patent CN105087789A. TCRdb reworked the public reads: Q25 trimming with fastp, MiXCR clone assembly, productive beta chains retained. One record per CDR3 amino acid sequence lists the most common genes and DNA. The sample has about 14,000 distinct CDR3 sequences on record, around a quarter of them singletons. The top ten clones comprise about a tenth of the sample. This material consisted of PBMCs, taken before or after stereotactic body radiation therapy (not recorded which). The receptor source for this set is a donor over 45 with non-small cell lung cancer.

This clonotype was detected ten times or more. V usage is TRBV9 and J usage is TRBJ2-1; D remains ambiguous. CDR3 length: 16 residues. Trimming took 0 bases from V and 6 from J, leaving 16 bases between them. Looked up from germline, CDR1 is SGDLS and CDR2 is YYNGEE. The CDR3 sequence is CASSVVKAYGPNEQFF. The CDR3 DNA is TGTGCCAGCAGCGTAGTAAAAGCGTACGGTCCCAATGAGCAGTTCTTC.

This clonotype turned up a few times. A read error likely explains this, since a far larger clone differs by one base. The chain employs TRBV6-5 and TRBJ2-7, with 10 bases lining up with TRBD2. V shed 3 bases, J shed 5 bases, and the junction held 13 bases outside the gene matches. The CDR3 covers 17 residues. The V gene's germline CDR1 is MNHEY and CDR2 SVGAGI. For the CDR3, the DNA is TGTGCCAGCAGTTATTTCAAGGGCGCTAGCGGGAGCAACGAGCAGTACTTC. This codes for CASSYFKGASGSNEQYF.

Sample share makes this clonotype medium-sized (0.01 to 0.1%). The V call is TRBV12-3 or TRBV12-4, the J call TRBJ2-5; 8 nucleotides line up with TRBD1. CDR3 length equals 14 residues. With V trimmed by 3 bases and J by 5 bases, 5 bases remained unmatched. The CDR3 spells CASSFQGAGETQYF. Here the CDR3 DNA reads TGTGCCAGCAGTTTTCAGGGGGCGGGCGAGACCCAGTACTTC.

This clonotype was picked up many times. J is TRBJ1-4 and V is TRBV28; D remains unclear. CDR3 length equals 18 residues. Trimming removed 1 base at V and 0 bases at J, with 15 bases between. Per germline, CDR1 MDHEN and CDR2 SYDVKM. CDR3 DNA: TGTGCCAGCAGTTTATCCGAGGGCGGAAAGACAACTAATGAAAAACTGTTTTTT. This encodes CASSLSEGGKTTNEKLFF. Full variable domain (missing parts from reference TRBV28 and TRBJ1-4): DVKVTQSSRYLVKRTGEKVFLECVQDMDHENMFWYRQDPGLGLRLIYFSYDVKMKEKGDIPEGYSVSREKKERFSLILESASTNQTSMYLCASSLSEGGKTTNEKLFFGSGTQLSVL.

About this clonotype itself: Just one base apart from a much larger clone, this may be a read error. As the CDR3 is not closed by the conserved phenylalanine or tryptophan, this likely results from a read error. This sequence joins TRBV29-1 and TRBJ2-7; weak D call: TRBD1 (5 bases). V shed 6 bases and J shed 4 bases, with 13 bases lying between them. The germline V gene encodes CDR1 SQVTM and CDR2 ANQGSEA. This CDR3 contains 12 residues. The CDR3 DNA reads TGCAGCGTATTAGGGGCGCGGTACGAGCAGTACTCC. Its protein product is CSVLGARYEQYS.

Worth noting for this clonotype: A read error likely explains this, since a far larger clone differs by one base. V usage is TRBV11-2 and J usage is TRBJ1-2; D is ambiguous. Germline assignment: CDR1 SGHAT and CDR2 FQNNGV. This CDR3 region has 13 residues. The V and J ends lost 10 bases and 7 bases respectively, with 19 bases between them. CDR3 in amino acids: CATSDDSIRGYTF. CDR3 DNA: TGTGCCACCAGTGATGATAGCATACGTGGCTACACCTTC.

This clonotype was seen at least ten times. The chain joins TRBV6-5 to TRBJ2-5; 8 positions agree with TRBD1. The V gene end was trimmed by 0 bases and the J gene end by 3 bases; junction bases not matched to a gene: 9. This CDR3 is 17 amino acids long. Germline V gives CDR1 MNHEY, CDR2 SVGAGI. CDR3 in DNA: TGTGCCAGCAGTTACTCGATCCCGGGACAGGCCAAAGAGACCCAGTACTTC. Translating gives CASSYSIPGQAKETQYF.

This rearrangement joins TRBV7-9 to TRBJ2-4; D is perhaps TRBD1 (6 bases). V was clipped by 1 base and J by 2 bases, with 27 bases between them. The CDR3 consists of 21 residues. Germline loops: CDR1 SEHNR, CDR2 FQNEAQ (reference sequence). The CDR3 bases are TGTGCCAGCAGCTTAGGTCGGGACACCCAAAGGAGGTCACTAACCAAAAACATTCAGTACTTC. Translation: CASSLGRDTQRRSLTKNIQYF.

Details on this clonotype: A far larger clone is off by one base, so a read error is likely. CDR3: CASIYSISRLAGGSLAKNIQYF. DNA for the CDR3: TGTGCCAGCATTTACTCAATTTCCCGACTAGCGGGAGGGAGCCTAGCCAAAAACATTCAGTACTTC. The rearrangement links TRBV6-9 to TRBJ2-4, with TRBD2 identical over 14 bases. The CDR3 contains 22 residues. CDR1 and CDR2 from the germline V gene are MNHGY and SVAAGI. With V trimmed by 7 bases and J by 0 bases, 20 bases remained unmatched.

In regard to this clonotype: This may arise from a read error, as a much more abundant clone is one base away. The V call is TRBV28, the J call TRBJ2-7; D possibly matches TRBD1 or TRBD2 (5 bases each). The CDR3 loop spans 12 amino acids. Germline CDR1 reads MDHEN; CDR2 reads SYDVKM. The CDR3 DNA sequence: TGTTCCAGCCGTACTGGGACCTACGAGCAGTGCTTC. Amino acids: CSSRTGTYEQCF.

There are many counts of this clonotype. This chain joins TRBV5-1 and TRBJ1-3; D is undetermined. From germline, CDR1 is SGHRS and CDR2 YFSETQ. This CDR3 contains 13 residues. This CDR3 reads CPPGRISGNTIYF. The CDR3 DNA reads as TGCCCCCCCGGGCGGATCTCTGGAAACACCATATATTTT.

Sample share makes this clonotype medium-sized (0.01 to 0.1%). The rearrangement uses TRBV27 and TRBJ2-1, with TRBD2 matching 10 bases. J gave up 9 bases and V 8 bases, and 13 bases lay outside the gene matches. Germline lookup yields CDR1 MNHEY and CDR2 SMNVEV (reference sequence). The CDR3 length is 15 residues. This chain's CDR3 is CASCPGLAGVTEQFF. The CDR3 DNA reads TGTGCCAGCTGCCCGGGGCTAGCGGGAGTGACTGAGCAGTTCTTC.

This clonotype was counted at least ten times. The chain couples TRBV20-1 to TRBJ2-7; 11 bases are a match to TRBD2. The CDR3 extends over 13 amino acids. V gave up 6 bases and J gave up 9 bases; unmatched junction bases: 10. The germline gives CDR1 DFQATT, CDR2 SNEGSKA (reference sequence). The CDR3 DNA is TGCAGTGCCCCAACTAGCGGGAGTAATGTGCAGTACTTC. The encoded protein is CSAPTSGSNVQYF.

This clonotype was counted many times. J is TRBJ2-3 and V is TRBV20-1; D is possibly TRBD2 (6 bases). This CDR3 spans 15 amino acids. Germline-derived CDR1 and CDR2 are DFQATT and SNEGSKA (reference sequence). V gave up 3 bases and J gave up 5 bases, with 18 bases separating them. The CDR3 nucleotides are TGCAGTGCTAGTCCATGGGTCGGGACTGGAGATACGCAGTATTTT. Residues: CSASPWVGTGDTQYF.